Described below is a single TCR beta chain sequence and its context. What it recognizes is unknown. These data come from a study of blood T cells in healthy people across ages. Overall study findings and caveats: Diversity of TCR beta per million T cells declined in a roughly linear way with age.

The use of a sample-barcoded 5' primer and a J-beta primer mix characterized a second PCR of roughly 7 to 11 cycles. One entry per CDR3 protein results from TCRdb running MiXCR on the 5' RACE reads. This repertoire shows roughly 1,800,000 distinct CDR3 sequences, 40% to 55% found once; its top ten account for less than 2.5%. The V gene lost 5 bases and the J gene lost 9 bases, with 12 bases spanning the gap. The germline V gene encodes CDR1 SEHNR and CDR2 FQNEAQ (reference sequence). This CDR3 is 12 amino acids long. This chain uses TRBV7-9 with TRBJ2-3; D possibly corresponds to TRBD1 (5 bases). The TCR comes from a woman between 40 and 55 years old in good health. What was sequenced was blood. The CDR3 is CASSHGRVTQYF. The CDR3 DNA sequence: TGTGCCAGCAGCCACGGCAGGGTAACGCAGTATTTT.